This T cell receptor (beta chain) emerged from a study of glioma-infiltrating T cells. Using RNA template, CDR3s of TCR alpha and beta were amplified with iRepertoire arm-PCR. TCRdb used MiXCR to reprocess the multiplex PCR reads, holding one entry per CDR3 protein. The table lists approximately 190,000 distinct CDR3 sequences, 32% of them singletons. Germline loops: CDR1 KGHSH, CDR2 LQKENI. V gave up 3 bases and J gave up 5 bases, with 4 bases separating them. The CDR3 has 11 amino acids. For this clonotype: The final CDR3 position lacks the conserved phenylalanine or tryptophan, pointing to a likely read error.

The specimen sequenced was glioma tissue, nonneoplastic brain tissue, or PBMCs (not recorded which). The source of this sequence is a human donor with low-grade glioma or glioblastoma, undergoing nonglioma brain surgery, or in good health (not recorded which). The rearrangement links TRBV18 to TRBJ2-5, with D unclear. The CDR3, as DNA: TGTGCCAGCTCACCTGATGAGACCCAGTACTCC. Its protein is CASSPDETQYS.